The 30 T cell receptor beta chains in this list originate from one sample, sequenced in a study of blood T cell repertoires in COVID-19. The assay was immunoSEQ multiplex PCR, and TCRdb's table has in-frame clones only and misses some. The repertoire holds around 60,000 clones, 70% to 75% seen once, with about 17% in the top ten. The sample comprised peripheral blood. The receptors were gathered from a woman aged 50 to 60 with active or convalescent COVID-19.

J is TRBJ2-5 and V is TRBV10-3; tentatively, D is TRBD1 (5 bases). The germline CDR1 and CDR2 sequences are ENHRY and SYGVKD. This CDR3 contains 17 residues. The V and J ends lost 2 bases and 0 bases respectively, with 16 bases between them. The CDR3 nucleotides are TGTGCCATCAGTGAGACCTCCTTTTCAGGGAACCAAGAGACCCAGTACTTC. Translation: CAISETSFSGNQETQYF.

The chain uses TRBV2 and TRBJ1-1; TRBD1 matches at 11 bases. CDR1 and CDR2 (germline): SNHLY, FYNNEI. With V trimmed by 7 bases and J by 4 bases, 5 bases remained unmatched. The CDR3 extends over 14 amino acids. DNA for the CDR3: TGTGCCAGCACCGGGACAGGGGGTGTCACTGAAGCTTTCTTT. It translates to CASTGTGGVTEAFF.

The chain combines TRBV27 with TRBJ2-7, with D possibly matching TRBD1 (6 bases). V shed 6 bases and J shed 3 bases, with 12 bases lying between them. The CDR3 covers 13 residues. Per the germline V gene, CDR1 is MNHEY and CDR2 is SMNVEV (reference sequence). CDR3 nucleotide sequence: TGTGCCAGCAGCACCTTCAGGGGCTACGAGCAGTACTTC. As protein: CASSTFRGYEQYF.

This clone turned up a few times. The chain is built from TRBV5-1 and TRBJ2-1; 8 nucleotides agree with TRBD2. CDR1 is SGHRS and CDR2 is YFSETQ in the germline V gene. V dropped 5 bases and J dropped 8; count of bases not matched to a gene: 12. The CDR3 consists of 15 residues. The CDR3 nucleotides are TGCGCCAGCAGAACTAGCGGAGGGCACGGGGATGAGCAGTTCTTC. Amino acids: CASRTSGGHGDEQFF.

This chain joins TRBV7-8 and TRBJ2-7; a weak D match, TRBD2 (6 bases). This CDR3 has 15 residues. V lost 5 bases to trimming and J lost 3 bases, with 17 bases between them. Germline V lookup: CDR1 SGHVS, CDR2 FQNEAQ. The CDR3 DNA reads TGTGCCAGCAGCCAAACGATCGGAGGGCTCTACGAGCAGTACTTC. Its protein is CASSQTIGGLYEQYF.

This chain links TRBV28 with TRBJ1-4; D may be TRBD1 (5 bases). Germline loops: CDR1 MDHEN, CDR2 SYDVKM. This CDR3 region has 14 residues. V lost 5 bases to trimming and J lost 8 bases, with 15 bases between them. CDR3 protein: CASSRQTLREKLFF. The CDR3 bases are TGTGCCAGCAGTCGACAGACCCTGAGGGAAAAACTGTTTTTT. Full variable domain (outside the CDR3, taken from reference TRBV28 and TRBJ1-4): DVKVTQSSRYLVKRTGEKVFLECVQDMDHENMFWYRQDPGLGLRLIYFSYDVKMKEKGDIPEGYSVSREKKERFSLILESASTNQTSMYLCASSRQTLREKLFFGSGTQLSVL.

The V gene is TRBV24-1, the J gene TRBJ1-5; D is perhaps TRBD1 (5 bases). Germline V lookup: CDR1 KGHDR, CDR2 SFDVKD. With 7 bases removed from V and 3 bases from J, the gap between germline ends came to 12 bases. The CDR3 length is 14 residues. The CDR3 nucleotides read TGTGCCACCAGGGGGAGGGGAGTCAATCAGCCCCAGCATTTT. It is translated as CATRGRGVNQPQHF.

The J gene is TRBJ2-7, the V gene TRBV11-2; 8 bases map to TRBD1. The junction had 9 bases not matched to a gene; V was cut back by 5 bases and J by 9 bases. This CDR3 region has 13 residues. CDR1 is SGHAT, CDR2 FQNNGV, per germline. CDR3 amino acids: CASSTSPDRGQYF. DNA of the CDR3: TGTGCCAGCAGCACCAGCCCTGACAGGGGGCAGTACTTC.

The chain couples TRBV7-7 to TRBJ2-5; 9 bases are a match to TRBD1. Germline lookup yields CDR1 SSHAT and CDR2 FNYEAQ (reference sequence). The V and J ends lost 5 bases and 4 bases, in that order; junction bases with no gene match: 8. This CDR3 is 15 amino acids long. Here the CDR3 reads CASSLTGGRVETQYF. The CDR3 DNA follows: TGTGCCAGCAGCCTGACAGGGGGTCGAGTAGAGACCCAGTACTTC.

V usage is TRBV10-2 and J usage is TRBJ2-1; no reliable D call. Germline CDR1 and CDR2: WSHSY and SAAADI. Trimming pared 7 bases from V and 8 bases from J, leaving 9 bases between. The CDR3 loop spans 11 amino acids. The CDR3 reads CASTLIDEQFF. The CDR3 DNA reads TGCGCCAGCACTCTAATAGATGAGCAGTTCTTC.

The chain uses TRBV4-1 and TRBJ1-1, with a possible D match to TRBD1 (6 bases). CDR1 and CDR2 (germline): MGHRA, YSYEKL. Trimming pared 4 bases from V and 4 bases from J, leaving 10 bases between. The CDR3 spans 13 residues. CDR3 protein: CASSLQGTTEAFF. In DNA, the CDR3 is TGCGCCAGCAGCCTACAGGGTACCACTGAAGCTTTCTTT.

J is TRBJ2-6 and V is TRBV6-5; maybe TRBD1 (6 bases). This CDR3 spans 16 amino acids. Germline-derived CDR1 and CDR2 are MNHEY and SVGAGI. Between the trimmed V and J ends, which lost 0 bases and 2 bases, there was a span of 8 bases. CDR3 amino acids: CASSYSTGAGANVLTF. The CDR3 DNA follows: TGTGCCAGCAGTTACTCGACAGGTGCTGGGGCCAACGTCCTGACTTTC.

This chain joins TRBV4-2 and TRBJ1-5; D is ambiguous. Germline loops: CDR1 LGHNA, CDR2 YNFKEQ. The CDR3 contains 14 residues. V was clipped by 1 base and J by 2 bases, with 6 bases between them. The chain's CDR3 is CASSQVLGNQPQHF. The CDR3 DNA follows: TGTGCCAGCAGCCAAGTCCTTGGCAATCAGCCCCAGCATTTT.

This chain links TRBV5-1 with TRBJ2-1, with D hard to call. Germline V gene lookup returns CDR1 SGHRS and CDR2 YFSETQ. The CDR3 totals 12 residues. The V end lost 1 base, the J end lost 4 bases, and 3 bases lay between the germline ends. CDR3 sequence (DNA): TGCGCCAGCAGCTTGCGTTACAATGAGCAGTTCTTC. Translation: CASSLRYNEQFF. Combining the CDR3 with reference TRBV5-1 and TRBJ2-1 gives the whole variable domain KAGVTQTPRYLIKTRGQQVTLSCSPISGHRSVSWYQQTPGQGLQFLFEYFSETQRNKGNFPGRFSGRQFSNSRSEMNVSTLELGDSALYLCASSLRYNEQFFGPGTRLTVL.

The chain combines TRBV6-1 with TRBJ2-1; no firm D call. Germline V gene sequence: CDR1 MNHNS, CDR2 SASEGT. Trimming shortened V by 5 bases and J by 8 bases, and 10 bases separated the two germline ends. This CDR3 is 12 amino acids long. The CDR3 sequence: CASSSRGDEQFF. The CDR3 DNA follows: TGTGCCAGCAGTTCCCGAGGCGATGAGCAGTTCTTC.

This chain links TRBV3-1 (or the pseudogene TRBV3-2) with TRBJ2-1; 11 nucleotides match TRBD2. There are 16 residues in the CDR3. Losses at the gene ends were 1 base for V and 9 bases for J; bases not matched to a gene: 8. The germline CDR1 and CDR2 sequences are LGHDT and YNNKEL (reference sequence). For the CDR3, the DNA is TGTGCCAGCAGCCAAGGCCGACTAGCGGGAACTTTTGAGCAGTTCTTC. Translating gives CASSQGRLAGTFEQFF.

This chain joins TRBV5-1 and TRBJ2-7; 7 bases fit TRBD2. V shed 0 bases and J 4 bases; nucleotides not matched to a gene: 7. This CDR3 is 15 amino acids long. In germline, CDR1 is SGHRS, CDR2 YFSETQ. The CDR3 is CASSLVAGERYEQYF. The CDR3 DNA follows: TGCGCCAGCAGCTTGGTCGCGGGAGAAAGGTACGAGCAGTACTTC.

This clone showed up just a few times. V usage is TRBV19 and J usage is TRBJ2-1, with 8 bases identical to TRBD1. Germline values: CDR1 LNHDA, CDR2 SQIVND (reference sequence). The ends lost 5 bases at V and 8 bases at J; junction bases unmatched: 11. The CDR3 loop spans 15 amino acids. The CDR3 DNA reads as TGTGCCAGTAGTCCAGACAGGGGTCTAGGCCATGAGCAGTTCTTC. This gives the protein CASSPDRGLGHEQFF. Variable domain in full (rest from reference TRBV19 and TRBJ2-1): DGGITQSPKYLFRKEGQNVTLSCEQNLNHDAMYWYRQDPGQGLRLIYYSQIVNDFQKGDIAEGYSVSREKKESFPLTVTSAQKNPTAFYLCASSPDRGLGHEQFFGPGTRLTVL.

This clone occurred a few times. The V gene is TRBV27, the J gene TRBJ1-2, with 8 bases that match TRBD1. Unmatched junction bases numbered 7, after V lost 6 bases and J lost 4 bases. CDR1 is MNHEY and CDR2 is SMNVEV in the germline V gene (reference sequence). The CDR3 has 14 residues. The CDR3 reads CASSPGQAIYGYTF. The CDR3 DNA sequence: TGTGCCAGCAGCCCGGGACAGGCTATCTATGGCTACACCTTC.

The chain joins TRBV28 to TRBJ2-1; 9 bases map to TRBD2. Germline CDR1 and CDR2: MDHEN and SYDVKM. Germline trimming cut 3 bases from V and 9 bases from J; bases unmatched to any gene: 6. This CDR3 spans 14 amino acids. The CDR3 nucleotides are TGTGCCAGCAGTTTGGGCGGGAGGGCCACTGAGCAGTTCTTC. It encodes CASSLGGRATEQFF.

V and J are TRBV9 and TRBJ2-5; 10 nucleotides match TRBD2. V lost 0 bases, J lost 5 bases, and 7 bases stayed unmatched. The CDR3 totals 16 residues. Germline lookup yields CDR1 SGDLS and CDR2 YYNGEE. In DNA, the CDR3 is TGTGCCAGCAGCGTAGTAGGAGCGGGAGGGTTGGAGACCCAGTACTTC. It encodes CASSVVGAGGLETQYF. The whole variable domain, filled in from reference TRBV9 and TRBJ2-5, reads DSGVTQTPKHLITATGQRVTLRCSPRSGDLSVYWYQQSLDQGLQFLIQYYNGEERAKGNILERFSAQQFPDLHSELNLSSLELGDSALYFCASSVVGAGGLETQYFGPGTRLLVL.

The CDR3 reads CASSIQLSYGYTF. In DNA, the CDR3 is TGTGCCAGTAGTATACAACTCTCTTATGGCTACACCTTC. V and J are TRBV19 and TRBJ1-2; no reliable D call. The CDR3 is made up of 13 amino acids. Germline loops: CDR1 LNHDA, CDR2 SQIVND (reference sequence). V gave up 2 bases and J gave up 5 bases, with 9 bases separating them. Filled out from reference TRBV19 and TRBJ1-2, the complete variable domain reads DGGITQSPKYLFRKEGQNVTLSCEQNLNHDAMYWYRQDPGQGLRLIYYSQIVNDFQKGDIAEGYSVSREKKESFPLTVTSAQKNPTAFYLCASSIQLSYGYTFGSGTRLTVV.

V is TRBV11-2 and J is TRBJ2-5; D gene unclear. Looked up from germline, CDR1 is SGHAT and CDR2 is FQNNGV. This CDR3 comprises 15 residues. V was cut by 1 base and J by 0 bases, with 9 bases left in between. The CDR3 region has the DNA TGTGCCAGCAGCTTAGGAGGTCGGTACCAAGAGACCCAGTACTTC. This gives the protein CASSLGGRYQETQYF.

The CDR3 protein is CASSILGGTQYF. The CDR3 DNA reads as TGTGCCAGCAGTATACTAGGGGGCACGCAGTATTTT. V is TRBV27 and J is TRBJ2-3, with 7 bases matching TRBD1. Germline V gene sequence: CDR1 MNHEY, CDR2 SMNVEV (reference sequence). V shed 5 bases and J 9 bases; nucleotides not matched to a gene: 5. This CDR3 comprises 12 residues.

J is TRBJ2-5 and V is TRBV14; the D gene is possibly TRBD1 (6 bases). The CDR3 is 14 amino acids. Trimming cost V 2 bases and J 5 bases, with 12 bases left between them. Germline-derived CDR1 and CDR2 are SGHDN and FVKESK. The CDR3 DNA reads as TGTGCCAGCAGCCAACAAACAGGGTTGGAGACCCAGTACTTC. Translating it yields CASSQQTGLETQYF.

The chain is built from TRBV20-1 and TRBJ1-1; TRBD1 aligns across 7 bases. This CDR3 spans 11 amino acids. With V trimmed by 5 bases and J by 7 bases, 4 bases remained unmatched. Germline assignment: CDR1 DFQATT and CDR2 SNEGSKA (reference sequence). CDR3: CSAGRDSEAFF. The CDR3 DNA reads TGCAGTGCTGGCCGGGACAGTGAAGCTTTCTTT.

The chain has TRBV7-9 and TRBJ2-3; D remains unclear. CDR3 length: 14 residues. With 8 bases removed from V and 0 bases from J, the gap between germline ends came to 12 bases. The germline gives CDR1 SEHNR, CDR2 FQNEAQ (reference sequence). The CDR3: CASGLRQSTDTQYF. The CDR3 DNA reads TGTGCCAGCGGGCTCCGGCAGAGCACAGATACGCAGTATTTT.

This clone was seen only a few times. The V gene is TRBV7-2, the J gene TRBJ2-7; TRBD2 agrees at 8 bases. Germline V gives CDR1 SGHTA, CDR2 FQGNSA. The CDR3 totals 14 residues. Trimming at V came to 6 bases and at J to 5 bases, leaving 9 bases not matched to a gene. The CDR3 region is CASRSSGQSNEQYF. In nucleotides, the CDR3 is TGTGCCAGCAGGTCTAGCGGGCAATCTAACGAGCAGTACTTC.

This clone was observed once. This chain connects TRBV19 to TRBJ1-4; D might be TRBD1 (5 bases). Between the trimmed V and J ends, which lost 3 bases and 4 bases, there was a span of 24 bases. Germline CDR1 is LNHDA and CDR2 is SQIVND (reference sequence). The CDR3 contains 19 residues. The CDR3 bases are TGTGCCAGTAGTATCCCGGCCACGTTGGAAGGGGCCATTAATGAAAAACTGTTTTTT. As protein: CASSIPATLEGAINEKLFF.

V gene TRBV4-1 combines with J gene TRBJ2-3, with 8 bases aligning to TRBD2. J lost 2 bases, V lost 0 bases, and 4 bases had no gene match. Germline assignment: CDR1 MGHRA and CDR2 YSYEKL. The CDR3 totals 16 residues. CDR3 region: CASSQESGSVTDTQYF. The CDR3 DNA follows: TGCGCCAGCAGCCAAGAAAGCGGGAGTGTCACAGATACGCAGTATTTT.